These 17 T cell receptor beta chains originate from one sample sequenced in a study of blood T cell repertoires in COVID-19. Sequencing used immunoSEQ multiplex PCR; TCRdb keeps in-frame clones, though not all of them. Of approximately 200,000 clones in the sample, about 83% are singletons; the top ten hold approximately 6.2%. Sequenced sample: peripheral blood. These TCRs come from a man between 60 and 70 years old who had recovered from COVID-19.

The CDR3 region is CASSQGQAGKETQYF. CDR3 DNA sequence: TGTGCCAGCAGCCAAGGTCAAGCGGGGAAAGAGACCCAGTACTTC. The V gene is TRBV3-1 (or the pseudogene TRBV3-2), the J gene TRBJ2-5, with 7 bases matching TRBD2. The CDR3 length is 15 residues. The germline V gene has CDR1 LGHDT and CDR2 YNNKEL (reference sequence). V was pared by 1 base and J by 3 bases, with 5 bases of the junction left unmatched.

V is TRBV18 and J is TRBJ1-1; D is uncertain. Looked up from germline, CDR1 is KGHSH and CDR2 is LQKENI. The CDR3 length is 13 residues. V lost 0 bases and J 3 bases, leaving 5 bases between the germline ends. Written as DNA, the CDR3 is TGTGCCAGCTCACCACCTTCAGACACTGAAGCTTTCTTT. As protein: CASSPPSDTEAFF. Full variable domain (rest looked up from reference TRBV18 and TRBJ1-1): NAGVMQNPRHLVRRRGQEARLRCSPMKGHSHVYWYRQLPEEGLKFMVYLQKENIIDESGMPKERFSAEFPKEGPSILRIQQVVRGDSAAYFCASSPPSDTEAFFGQGTRLTVV.

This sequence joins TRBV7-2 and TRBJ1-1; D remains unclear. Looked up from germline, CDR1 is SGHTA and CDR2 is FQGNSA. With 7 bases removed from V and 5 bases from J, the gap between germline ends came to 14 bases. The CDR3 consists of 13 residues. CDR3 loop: CASTLKGGTEAFF. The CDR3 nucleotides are TGTGCCAGCACCCTAAAGGGAGGAACTGAAGCTTTCTTT.

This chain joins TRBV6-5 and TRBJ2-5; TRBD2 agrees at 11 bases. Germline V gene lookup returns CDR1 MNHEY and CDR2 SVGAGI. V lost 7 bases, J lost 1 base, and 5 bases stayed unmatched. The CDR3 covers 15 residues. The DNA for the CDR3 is TGTGCCAGCAATACCGGGACTAGCGGCCAAGAGACCCAGTACTTC. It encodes CASNTGTSGQETQYF.

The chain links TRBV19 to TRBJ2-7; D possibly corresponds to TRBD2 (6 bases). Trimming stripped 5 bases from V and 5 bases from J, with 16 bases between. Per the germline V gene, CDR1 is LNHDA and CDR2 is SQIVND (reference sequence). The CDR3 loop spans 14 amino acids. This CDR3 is CASSLSLANHEQYF. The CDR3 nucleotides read TGTGCCAGTAGTCTCTCACTAGCTAACCACGAGCAGTACTTC.

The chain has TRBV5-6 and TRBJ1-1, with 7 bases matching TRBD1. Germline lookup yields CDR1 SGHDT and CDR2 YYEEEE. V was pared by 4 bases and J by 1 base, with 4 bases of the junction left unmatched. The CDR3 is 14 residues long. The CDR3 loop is CASSGGQKNTEAFF. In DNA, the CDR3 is TGTGCCAGCAGCGGGGGACAGAAGAACACTGAAGCTTTCTTT. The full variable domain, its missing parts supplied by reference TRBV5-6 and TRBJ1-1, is DAGVTQSPTHLIKTRGQQVTLRCSPKSGHDTVSWYQQALGQGPQFIFQYYEEEERQRGNFPDRFSGHQFPNYSSELNVNALLLGDSALYLCASSGGQKNTEAFFGQGTRLTVV.

CDR3 DNA: TGTGCCAGCAGCCCGGGACAGGGGAGCAATGAGCAGTTCTTC. As protein: CASSPGQGSNEQFF. The chain uses TRBV7-3 and TRBJ2-1, with 10 bases lining up with TRBD1. The junction had 4 bases not matched to a gene; V was cut back by 5 bases and J by 6 bases. Germline V gene lookup returns CDR1 SGHTA and CDR2 FQGTGA. This CDR3 has 14 residues. Drawing the rest from reference TRBV7-3 and TRBJ2-1, the complete variable domain is GAGVSQTPSNKVTEKGKYVELRCDPISGHTALYWYRQSLGQGPEFLIYFQGTGAADDSGLPNDRFFAVRPEGSVSTLKIQRTERGDSAVYLCASSPGQGSNEQFFGPGTRLTVL.

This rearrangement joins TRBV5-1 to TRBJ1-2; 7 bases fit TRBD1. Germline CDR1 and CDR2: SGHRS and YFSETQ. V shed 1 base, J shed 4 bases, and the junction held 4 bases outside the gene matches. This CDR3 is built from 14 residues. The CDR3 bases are TGCGCCAGCAGCTTGATGACAGGGAGCTATGGCTACACCTTC. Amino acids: CASSLMTGSYGYTF.

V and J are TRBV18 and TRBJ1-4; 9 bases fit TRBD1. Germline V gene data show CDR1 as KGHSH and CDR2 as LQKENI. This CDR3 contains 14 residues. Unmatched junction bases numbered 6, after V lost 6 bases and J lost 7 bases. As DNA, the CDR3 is TGTGCCAGCTCGTTGGGACAGGGCTCTGAAAAACTGTTTTTT. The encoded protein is CASSLGQGSEKLFF.

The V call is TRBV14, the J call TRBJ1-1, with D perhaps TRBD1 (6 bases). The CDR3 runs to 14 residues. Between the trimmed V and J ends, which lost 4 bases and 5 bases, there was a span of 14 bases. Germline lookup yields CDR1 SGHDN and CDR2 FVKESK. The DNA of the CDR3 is TGTGCCAGCAGCCCCCCGGGCAGGGGTACTGAAGCTTTCTTT. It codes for CASSPPGRGTEAFF.

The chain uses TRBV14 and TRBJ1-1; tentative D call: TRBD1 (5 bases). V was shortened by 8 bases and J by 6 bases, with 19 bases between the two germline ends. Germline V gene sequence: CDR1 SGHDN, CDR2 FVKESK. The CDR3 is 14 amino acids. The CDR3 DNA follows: TGTGCCAGCTCAGTGGGGGGGAGAAAGGCTGAAGCTTTCTTT. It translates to CASSVGGRKAEAFF.

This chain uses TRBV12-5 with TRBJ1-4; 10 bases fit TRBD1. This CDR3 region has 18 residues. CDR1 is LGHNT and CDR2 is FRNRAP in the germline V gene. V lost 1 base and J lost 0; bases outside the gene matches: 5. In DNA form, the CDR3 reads TGTGCTAGTGGTTTGGCGGACAGGGGGGACCCAACTAATGAAAAACTGTTTTTT. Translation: CASGLADRGDPTNEKLFF.

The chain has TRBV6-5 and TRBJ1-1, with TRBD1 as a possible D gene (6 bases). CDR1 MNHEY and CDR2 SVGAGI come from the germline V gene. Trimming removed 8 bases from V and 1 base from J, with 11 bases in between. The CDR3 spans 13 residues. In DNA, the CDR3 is TGTGCCAGCGGACAGACACAGAACACTGAAGCTTTCTTT. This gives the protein CASGQTQNTEAFF.

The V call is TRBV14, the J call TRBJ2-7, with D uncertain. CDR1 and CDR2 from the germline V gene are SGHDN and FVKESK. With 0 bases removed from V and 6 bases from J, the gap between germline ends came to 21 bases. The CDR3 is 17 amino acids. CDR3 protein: CASSQEMGRRMKSEQYF. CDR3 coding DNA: TGTGCCAGCAGCCAAGAGATGGGTAGGCGGATGAAGAGCGAGCAGTACTTC.

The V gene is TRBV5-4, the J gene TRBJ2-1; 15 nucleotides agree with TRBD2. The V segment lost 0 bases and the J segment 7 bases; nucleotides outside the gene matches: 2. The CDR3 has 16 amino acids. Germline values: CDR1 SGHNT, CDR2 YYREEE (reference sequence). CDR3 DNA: TGTGCCAGCAGCTTGGGGGGACTAGCGGGAGGAAATGAGCAGTTCTTC. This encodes CASSLGGLAGGNEQFF.

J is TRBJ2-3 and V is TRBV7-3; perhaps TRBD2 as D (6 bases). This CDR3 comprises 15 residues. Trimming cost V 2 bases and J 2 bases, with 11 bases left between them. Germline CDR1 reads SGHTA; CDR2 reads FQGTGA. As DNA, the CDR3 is TGTGCCAGCAGCTTACGCGGGACTTTCACAGATACGCAGTATTTT. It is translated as CASSLRGTFTDTQYF.

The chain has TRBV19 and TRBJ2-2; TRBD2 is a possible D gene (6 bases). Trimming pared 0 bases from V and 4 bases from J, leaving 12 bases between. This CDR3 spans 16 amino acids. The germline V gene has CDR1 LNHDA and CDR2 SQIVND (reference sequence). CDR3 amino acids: CASSIEIGRGTGELFF. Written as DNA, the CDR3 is TGTGCCAGTAGTATAGAAATAGGGCGGGGCACCGGGGAGCTGTTTTTT. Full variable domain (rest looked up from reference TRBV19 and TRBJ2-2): DGGITQSPKYLFRKEGQNVTLSCEQNLNHDAMYWYRQDPGQGLRLIYYSQIVNDFQKGDIAEGYSVSREKKESFPLTVTSAQKNPTAFYLCASSIEIGRGTGELFFGEGSRLTVL.